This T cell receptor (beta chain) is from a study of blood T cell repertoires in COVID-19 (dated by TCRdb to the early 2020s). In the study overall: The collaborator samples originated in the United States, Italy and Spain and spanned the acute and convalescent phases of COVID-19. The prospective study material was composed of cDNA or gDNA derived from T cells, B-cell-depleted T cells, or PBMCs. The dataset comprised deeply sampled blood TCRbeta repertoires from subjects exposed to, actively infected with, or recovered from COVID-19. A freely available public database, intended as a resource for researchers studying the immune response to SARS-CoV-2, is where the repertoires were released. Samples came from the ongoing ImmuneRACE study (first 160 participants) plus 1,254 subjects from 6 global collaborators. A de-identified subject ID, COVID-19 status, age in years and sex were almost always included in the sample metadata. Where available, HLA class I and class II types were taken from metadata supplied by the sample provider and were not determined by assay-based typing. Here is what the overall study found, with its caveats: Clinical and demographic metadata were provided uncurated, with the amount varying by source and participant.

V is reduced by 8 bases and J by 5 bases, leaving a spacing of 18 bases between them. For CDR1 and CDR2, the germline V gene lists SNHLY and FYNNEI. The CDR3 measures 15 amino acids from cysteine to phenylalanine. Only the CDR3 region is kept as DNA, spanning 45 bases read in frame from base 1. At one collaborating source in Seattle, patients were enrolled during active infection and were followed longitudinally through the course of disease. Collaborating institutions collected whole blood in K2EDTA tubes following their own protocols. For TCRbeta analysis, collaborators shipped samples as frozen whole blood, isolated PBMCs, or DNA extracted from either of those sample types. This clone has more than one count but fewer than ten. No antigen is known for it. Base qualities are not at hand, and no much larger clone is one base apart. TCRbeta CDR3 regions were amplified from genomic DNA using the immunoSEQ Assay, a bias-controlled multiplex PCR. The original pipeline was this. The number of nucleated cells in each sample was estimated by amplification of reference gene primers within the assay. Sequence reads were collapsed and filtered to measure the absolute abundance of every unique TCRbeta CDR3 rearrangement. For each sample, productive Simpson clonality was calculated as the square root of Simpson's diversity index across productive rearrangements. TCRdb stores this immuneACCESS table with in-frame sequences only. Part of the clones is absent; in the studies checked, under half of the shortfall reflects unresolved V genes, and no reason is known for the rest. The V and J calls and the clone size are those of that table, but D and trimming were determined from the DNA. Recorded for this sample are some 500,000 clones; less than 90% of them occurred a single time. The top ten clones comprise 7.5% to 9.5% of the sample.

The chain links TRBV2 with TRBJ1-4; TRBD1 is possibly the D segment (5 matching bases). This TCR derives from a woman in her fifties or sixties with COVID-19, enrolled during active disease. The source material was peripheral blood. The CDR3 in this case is CASAAGLQGNEKLFF. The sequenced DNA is TGTGCCAGCGCCGCAGGCCTTCAGGGAAATGAAAAACTGTTTTTT.